This T cell receptor (beta chain) derives from a study of T cells expressing NK-cell markers. A note on this clonotype: Its antigen remains unidentified.

TCRdb reprocessed the 5' RACE reads and keeps a single row for each CDR3 protein, giving no DNA. The ten most abundant clones cover about 1.5% of a sample with around 470,000 distinct CDR3 sequences. General study points: It is unclear if expanded NKG2C-expressing clones target HCMV antigens.

Germline loops: CDR1 SGHAT, CDR2 FQNNGV. The CDR3 loop spans 13 amino acids. The sequenced sample was blood T cells: a sorted CD56 or NKG2C T cell subset, CD4+ or CD8+ T cells, or bulk PBMC T cells (not recorded which). This rearrangement joins TRBV11-2 to TRBJ2-1. This TCR was recovered from a woman aged 50 to 60 in good health. The chain's CDR3 is CASSLAQLSEQFF.